The 26 T cell receptor beta chains below all came from one sample that was sequenced in a study of blood T cells in healthy people across ages. Together with a sample-barcoded 5' primer, a J-beta primer mix was included in a second PCR lasting roughly 6 to 12 cycles. TCRdb reanalysed the 5' RACE reads using MiXCR and keeps one entry per CDR3 protein. The sample holds roughly 700,000 distinct CDR3 sequences, 25% seen once. These data also featured in a second study, about T cells of mothers and their children.

The specimen was blood. The receptors were gathered from a boy aged 5-17 years in good health.

The genes are TRBV7-9 and TRBJ2-5; D possibly corresponds to TRBD2 (6 bases). Germline V gene data show CDR1 as SEHNR and CDR2 as FQNEAQ (reference sequence). The length of the CDR3 is 15 residues. Trimming took 4 bases from V and 4 from J, leaving 16 bases between them. This CDR3 is CASSSGGAWTETQYF. Written as DNA, the CDR3 is TGTGCCAGCAGCTCCGGCGGGGCGTGGACAGAGACCCAGTACTTC.

There are a few counts of this clonotype. The gene calls are TRBV25-1 and TRBJ1-2, with a weak D call TRBD1 (6 bases). The CDR3 sequence is 14 residues long. Germline V gene data show CDR1 as MGHDK and CDR2 as SYGVNS. V gave up 6 bases and J gave up 8 bases, with 19 bases separating them. The CDR3: CASSVDSGVLGYTF. Written as DNA, the CDR3 is TGTGCCAGCAGCGTTGACTCAGGGGTTCTGGGCTACACCTTC.

This clonotype has just a few counts. The chain couples TRBV28 to TRBJ2-5, with no clear D. The end of the DNA is better explained by TRBJ2-1, so the J call may be wrong. There are 16 residues in the CDR3. The germline V gene has CDR1 MDHEN and CDR2 SYDVKM. This chain's CDR3 is CASSFPRTTYYNEQFF. CDR3 nucleotide sequence: TGTGCCAGCAGTTTCCCCCGGACCACCTACTACAATGAGCAGTTCTTC.

In nucleotides, the CDR3 is TGTGCCAGCTCTCGGACTCCGTCTGGGCATTTT. This translates into CASSRTPSGHF. J is TRBJ1-5 and V is TRBV6-2 or TRBV6-3; D unclear. The CDR3 is 11 amino acids. The germline V gene encodes CDR1 MNHEY and CDR2 SVGEGT. V lost 8 bases to trimming and J lost 15 bases, with 17 bases between them.

This clonotype was recorded once. The rearrangement links TRBV20-1 to TRBJ1-2, with a possible D match to TRBD1 (6 bases). This CDR3 comprises 16 residues. CDR1 and CDR2 (germline): DFQATT, SNEGSKA (reference sequence). The germline V and J ends were trimmed by 0 bases and 7 bases, with 21 bases remaining between them. The CDR3 DNA reads as TGCAGTGCTAGAGAAAAGGACAGAGAGATGGTGGGTGGCTACACCTTC. Translated: CSAREKDREMVGGYTF.

The CDR3 spells CSLGLAGGDEQFF. In nucleotides, the CDR3 is TGCAGCCTTGGACTAGCGGGAGGGGATGAGCAGTTCTTC. The chain is built from TRBV29-1 and TRBJ2-1, with TRBD2 matching 15 bases. CDR1 is SQVTM, CDR2 ANQGSEA, per germline. This CDR3 region has 13 residues. Trimming took 8 bases from V and 8 from J; bases not matched to a gene: 4.

The genes are TRBV7-6 and TRBJ2-1; the match to TRBD2 covers 11 bases. The last part of the DNA fits TRBJ2-7 better; the J call may be wrong. The CDR3 length is 18 residues. The germline CDR1 and CDR2 sequences are SGHVS and FNYEAQ. The CDR3 loop is CASSLETGLAGLSYEQYF. The CDR3 nucleotides are TGTGCCAGCAGCTTGGAAACTGGACTAGCGGGCCTCTCCTACGAGCAGTACTTC.

The chain carries TRBV7-2 and TRBJ2-5; D might be TRBD1 or TRBD2, each matching 6 bases. V lost 2 bases and J 3 bases, leaving 13 bases between the germline ends. The CDR3 is made up of 15 amino acids. Germline loops: CDR1 SGHTA, CDR2 FQGNSA. CDR3 in DNA: TGTGCCAGCAGCTTATGGGCCGGGGGCGAAGAGACCCAGTACTTC. It translates to CASSLWAGGEETQYF.

The chain couples TRBV9 to TRBJ2-3, with D uncertain. Trimming cost V 2 bases and J 0 bases, with 7 bases left between them. This CDR3 comprises 14 residues. Germline V CDR1 and CDR2: SGDLS, YYNGEE. The CDR3 loop is CASSVAGSTDTQYF. The CDR3 DNA is TGTGCCAGCAGCGTCGCTGGAAGCACAGATACGCAGTATTTT.

The gene calls are TRBV4-2 and TRBJ2-5; 8 bases match TRBD2. Trimming cost V 2 bases and J 4 bases; bases outside gene matches: 3. This CDR3 region has 14 residues. The germline V gene encodes CDR1 LGHNA and CDR2 YNFKEQ. The DNA for the CDR3 is TGTGCCAGCAGCCAACGGGGGGGCGGAGAGACCCAGTACTTC. Translating gives CASSQRGGGETQYF.

This clonotype was seen at least ten times. The J gene is TRBJ2-5, the V gene TRBV29-1, with TRBD2 matching 7 bases. Trimming removed 5 bases from V and 5 bases from J; junction bases left unmatched: 8. Germline V gene data show CDR1 as SQVTM and CDR2 as ANQGSEA. This CDR3 has 13 amino acids. The chain's CDR3 is CSVPLADRETQYF. The CDR3 nucleotides are TGCAGCGTTCCCCTAGCGGATCGGGAGACCCAGTACTTC.

The chain joins TRBV19 to TRBJ2-3; possible D gene TRBD2, 6 bases. Germline V gene lookup returns CDR1 LNHDA and CDR2 SQIVND (reference sequence). CDR3 length: 14 amino acids. V lost 5 bases to trimming and J lost 6 bases, with 15 bases between them. CDR3 residues: CASSEAGPGDTQYF. As DNA, the CDR3 is TGTGCCAGTAGTGAGGCGGGGCCCGGCGATACGCAGTATTTT.

This clonotype was counted only a few times. Sequence at one end of the junction differs from germline and may be a read error. The chain couples TRBV12-5 to TRBJ2-1; a possible D gene is TRBD2 (6 bases). In germline, CDR1 is LGHNT, CDR2 FRNRAP. This CDR3 comprises 13 residues. The CDR3 reads CASGLGTGDEQFF. The CDR3 region has the DNA TGTGCTAGCGGTTTGGGGACGGGGGATGAGCAGTTCTTC.

This clonotype has only a few counts. The rearrangement links TRBV4-2 to TRBJ1-5; possible D gene TRBD1, 5 bases. The length of the CDR3 is 18 residues. Per the germline V gene, CDR1 is LGHNA and CDR2 is YNFKEQ. V was cut by 1 base and J by 6 bases, with 22 bases left in between. The DNA for the CDR3 is TGTGCCAGCAGCCAAGGAGGTCGTCCGGGGACCATTTTTCAGCCCCAGCATTTT. Translation gives CASSQGGRPGTIFQPQHF.

The CDR3 sequence: CASSQTSTGRSGYTF. The CDR3 coding sequence is TGTGCCAGCAGCCAAACCTCGACAGGGAGGTCTGGCTACACCTTC. The V gene is TRBV6-1, the J gene TRBJ1-2; 7 bases line up with TRBD1. CDR1 MNHNS and CDR2 SASEGT come from the germline V gene. The CDR3 covers 15 residues. V was clipped by 6 bases and J by 7 bases; unmatched bases: 14.

The V call is TRBV6-6, the J call TRBJ1-4; D gene unclear. The germline V and J ends were trimmed by 2 bases and 7 bases, with 8 bases remaining between them. Germline CDR1 is MNHNY and CDR2 is SVGAGI (reference sequence). The CDR3 covers 13 residues. The CDR3 sequence: CASSYSASEKLFF. The CDR3 region has the DNA TGTGCCAGCAGTTACAGCGCGAGTGAAAAACTGTTTTTT.

This clonotype was seen a few times. The V call is TRBV6-5, the J call TRBJ2-2; 10 bases fit TRBD1. V was clipped by 2 bases and J by 7 bases; unmatched bases: 4. This CDR3 has 15 amino acids. Germline V gene lookup returns CDR1 MNHEY and CDR2 SVGAGI. The CDR3 nucleotides read TGTGCCAGCAGTTACGCGACAGGGGGCAGCGGGGAGCTGTTTTTT. This gives the protein CASSYATGGSGELFF.

This clonotype was counted only a few times. The chain employs TRBV28 and TRBJ2-7; TRBD2 agrees at 10 bases. This CDR3 has 13 amino acids. Germline CDR1 reads MDHEN; CDR2 reads SYDVKM. The V and J ends lost 6 bases and 4 bases, in that order; junction bases with no gene match: 3. CDR3 region: CASSGLAVYEQYF. The CDR3 bases are TGTGCCAGCAGCGGACTAGCGGTTTACGAGCAGTACTTC. Full variable domain (rest looked up from reference TRBV28 and TRBJ2-7): DVKVTQSSRYLVKRTGEKVFLECVQDMDHENMFWYRQDPGLGLRLIYFSYDVKMKEKGDIPEGYSVSREKKERFSLILESASTNQTSMYLCASSGLAVYEQYFGPGTRLTVT.

This sequence joins TRBV11-2 and TRBJ2-7, with a possible D match to TRBD2 (6 bases). Trimming cost V 5 bases and J 1 base, with 18 bases left between them. The CDR3 has 16 residues. Germline-derived CDR1 and CDR2 are SGHAT and FQNNGV. The DNA for the CDR3 is TGTGCCAGCAGCCCCCTAGCCCGGGAGACTTCCTACGAGCAGTACTTC. Translated: CASSPLARETSYEQYF.

The V gene is TRBV18, the J gene TRBJ2-5; D gene uncertain. The V and J ends lost 1 base and 5 bases respectively, with 8 bases between them. The V gene's germline CDR1 is KGHSH and CDR2 LQKENI. This CDR3 is 13 amino acids long. The CDR3 loop reads CASSPQGPETQYF. The DNA for the CDR3 is TGTGCCAGCTCACCACAGGGTCCGGAGACCCAGTACTTC. The full variable domain, completed using reference TRBV18 and TRBJ2-5, is NAGVMQNPRHLVRRRGQEARLRCSPMKGHSHVYWYRQLPEEGLKFMVYLQKENIIDESGMPKERFSAEFPKEGPSILRIQQVVRGDSAAYFCASSPQGPETQYFGPGTRLLVL.

The V gene is TRBV7-2, the J gene TRBJ2-3; TRBD2 might be the D (6 bases). Germline V lookup: CDR1 SGHTA, CDR2 FQGNSA. This CDR3 comprises 15 residues. Between the trimmed V and J ends, which lost 4 bases and 4 bases, there was a span of 15 bases. The chain's CDR3 is CASSSGGSGPDTQYF. CDR3 nucleotides: TGTGCCAGCAGCTCCGGGGGTTCTGGGCCAGATACGCAGTATTTT.

This clonotype came up once. This chain links TRBV20-1 with TRBJ2-3; maybe TRBD2 (6 bases). V lost 6 bases and J lost 1, with 14 bases in between. This CDR3 comprises 14 residues. Germline CDR1 and CDR2: DFQATT and SNEGSKA (reference sequence). The CDR3 DNA reads TGCAGTGCCAGGATAGGGGAGGGCACAGATACGCAGTATTTT. This encodes CSARIGEGTDTQYF.

This clonotype was picked up a small number of times. This chain connects TRBV4-3 to TRBJ2-5; 8 nucleotides align to TRBD1. The J call may be mistaken, given a closer DNA end match to TRBJ2-7. The CDR3 has 14 residues. CDR1 and CDR2 from the germline V gene are LGHNA and YSLEER. CDR3 loop: CASSYTTGDDEQYF. Written as DNA, the CDR3 is TGCGCCAGCAGCTATACGACAGGGGACGACGAGCAGTACTTC.

The rearrangement uses TRBV4-3 and TRBJ1-5; D gene uncertain. There are 15 residues in the CDR3. Germline-derived CDR1 and CDR2 are LGHNA and YSLEER. V was trimmed by 0 bases and J by 5 bases, leaving 11 bases between them. This CDR3 reads CASSQDRGFDQPQHF. CDR3 DNA sequence: TGCGCCAGCAGCCAAGATCGGGGTTTTGATCAGCCCCAGCATTTT.

This clonotype came up a few times. This chain joins TRBV5-1 and TRBJ2-5, with TRBD1 identical over 7 bases. V dropped 0 bases and J dropped 3; count of bases not matched to a gene: 5. The CDR3 runs to 15 residues. Germline CDR1 SGHRS, CDR2 YFSETQ. The CDR3: CASSLDWDRKETQYF. The CDR3, as DNA: TGCGCCAGCAGCTTGGATTGGGACAGAAAAGAGACCCAGTACTTC.

This clonotype was detected a few times. This chain links TRBV5-1 with TRBJ1-1; D might be TRBD1 (5 bases). The V and J ends lost 4 bases and 3 bases respectively, with 16 bases between them. The CDR3 extends over 15 amino acids. CDR1 is SGHRS and CDR2 is YFSETQ in the germline V gene. For the CDR3, the DNA is TGCGCCAGCAGCCTGACAGTTCCGCTGGACACTGAAGCTTTCTTT. It translates to CASSLTVPLDTEAFF.